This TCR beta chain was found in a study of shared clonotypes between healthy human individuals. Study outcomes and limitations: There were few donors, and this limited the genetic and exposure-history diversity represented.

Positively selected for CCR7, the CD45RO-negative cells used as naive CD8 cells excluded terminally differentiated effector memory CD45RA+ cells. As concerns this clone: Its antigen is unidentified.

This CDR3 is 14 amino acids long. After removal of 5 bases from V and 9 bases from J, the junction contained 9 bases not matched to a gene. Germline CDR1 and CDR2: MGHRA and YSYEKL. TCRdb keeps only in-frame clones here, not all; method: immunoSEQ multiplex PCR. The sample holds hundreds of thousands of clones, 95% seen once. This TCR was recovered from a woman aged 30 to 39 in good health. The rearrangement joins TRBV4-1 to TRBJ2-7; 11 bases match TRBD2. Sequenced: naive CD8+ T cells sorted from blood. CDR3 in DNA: TGCGCCAGCAGCGATAGCGGGAGGGCCGGTGTGCAGTACTTC. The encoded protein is CASSDSGRAGVQYF.